This T cell receptor (beta chain) was sequenced during a study of cytomegalovirus exposure and HLA in healthy donors. Amplification used 60 Vbeta primers and 13 Jbeta primers. Here immunoSEQ multiplex PCR was the method, and the copy in TCRdb shows in-frame clones only, minus some. The profile covers 150,000 or so clones, with over 60% appearing a single time and about 13% taken by the ten largest. The length of the CDR3 is 15 residues. J gave up 3 bases and V 5 bases, and 4 bases lay outside the gene matches. The germline V gene has CDR1 LGHNA and CDR2 YNFKEQ. The clonotype comes from a middle-aged man in good health and CMV-seropositive. Specimen: PBMCs. The chain employs TRBV4-2 and TRBJ2-3; 11 nucleotides agree with TRBD2. CDR3 residues: CASSSLAGGTDTQYF. CDR3 sequence (DNA): TGTGCCAGCAGCTCCCTAGCGGGAGGTACAGATACGCAGTATTTT.